The 26 T cell receptor beta chains below all came from one sample that was sequenced in a study of technical replicates of blood from a handful of donors. Assay: immunoSEQ multiplex PCR; the TCRdb copy retains only in-frame clones and omits some. The table lists approximately 15,000 clones, roughly four fifths of them singletons. Sequenced: PBMCs. These receptors were obtained from a human donor in good health.

The rearrangement joins TRBV2 to TRBJ2-1; 12 positions match TRBD2. Germline V gene data show CDR1 as SNHLY and CDR2 as FYNNEI. Unmatched junction bases numbered 7, after V lost 7 bases and J lost 6 bases. This CDR3 comprises 15 residues. The chain's CDR3 is CASTELAGGLNEQFF. For the CDR3, the DNA is TGTGCCAGCACAGAACTAGCGGGAGGCCTCAATGAGCAGTTCTTC.

The CDR3 coding sequence is TGTGCCAGCAGCCCAAGGAGCGGGACAGGACCCCTCGCTGGAAACACCATATATTTT. It is translated as CASSPRSGTGPLAGNTIYF. The gene calls are TRBV7-3 and TRBJ1-3, with TRBD1 matching 8 bases. Germline V lookup: CDR1 SGHTA, CDR2 FQGTGA. This CDR3 contains 19 residues. With 5 bases clipped from V and 2 bases from J, the junction kept 17 bases outside the gene matches. The full variable domain, completed using reference TRBV7-3 and TRBJ1-3, is GAGVSQTPSNKVTEKGKYVELRCDPISGHTALYWYRQSLGQGPEFLIYFQGTGAADDSGLPNDRFFAVRPEGSVSTLKIQRTERGDSAVYLCASSPRSGTGPLAGNTIYFGEGSWLTVV.

V and J are TRBV11-2 and TRBJ2-5, with a possible D match to TRBD1 (6 bases). The CDR3 totals 15 residues. Between the trimmed V and J ends, which lost 2 bases and 4 bases, there was a span of 14 bases. The V gene's germline CDR1 is SGHAT and CDR2 FQNNGV. Here the CDR3 DNA reads TGTGCCAGCAGCTTATGGACAGCCCCCAGAGAGACCCAGTACTTC. As protein: CASSLWTAPRETQYF.

The chain links TRBV6-1 to TRBJ2-7; 9 bases align to TRBD2. CDR1 and CDR2 (germline): MNHNS, SASEGT. With 10 bases clipped from V and 2 bases from J, the junction kept 6 bases outside the gene matches. CDR3 length: 13 residues. CDR3 protein: CAISGRRAYEQYF. The DNA of the CDR3 is TGTGCCATTAGCGGGAGAAGGGCCTACGAGCAGTACTTC.

This clone was counted a single time. This rearrangement joins TRBV19 to TRBJ2-6; 7 bases agree with TRBD1. The CDR3 has 15 residues. J lost 3 bases, V lost 5 bases, and 4 bases had no gene match. Germline CDR1 LNHDA, CDR2 SQIVND (reference sequence). The CDR3 nucleotides read TGTGCCAGTAGTCCTACAGGGGTTGGGGCCAACGTCCTGACTTTC. Translation gives CASSPTGVGANVLTF.

This clone came up a few times. V gene TRBV27 combines with J gene TRBJ2-7, with TRBD2 as a possible D gene (6 bases). The CDR3 consists of 13 residues. Germline V gene data show CDR1 as MNHEY and CDR2 as SMNVEV (reference sequence). Trimming removed 10 bases from V and 0 bases from J, with 13 bases in between. The CDR3 is CAIRRVGSYEQYF. The CDR3 DNA reads as TGTGCCATTCGGAGGGTTGGCTCCTACGAGCAGTACTTC.

This clone has a handful of counts. The rearrangement uses TRBV5-1 and TRBJ2-7; D gene ambiguous. The CDR3 loop spans 12 amino acids. V lost 0 bases and J 3 bases, leaving 4 bases between the germline ends. Germline V gene data show CDR1 as SGHRS and CDR2 as YFSETQ. In nucleotides, the CDR3 is TGCGCCAGCAGCTTGGGTTACTACGAGCAGTACTTC. As protein: CASSLGYYEQYF.

The rearrangement joins TRBV19 to TRBJ2-2, with 9 positions matching TRBD1. The CDR3 extends over 15 amino acids. The V segment lost 10 bases and the J segment 5 bases; nucleotides outside the gene matches: 11. Germline lookup yields CDR1 LNHDA and CDR2 SQIVND (reference sequence). Here the CDR3 DNA reads TGTGCCACTACCCCAGGACAGGGGAATACCGGGGAGCTGTTTTTT. This translates into CATTPGQGNTGELFF.

V usage is TRBV27 and J usage is TRBJ2-7; D possibly corresponds to TRBD2 (6 bases). The CDR3 has 17 amino acids. CDR1 MNHEY and CDR2 SMNVEV come from the germline V gene (reference sequence). Trimming removed 2 bases from V and 4 bases from J, with 21 bases in between. CDR3 protein: CASSLTGADPVGYEQYF. In nucleotides, the CDR3 is TGTGCCAGCAGTTTAACGGGAGCCGATCCTGTAGGGTACGAGCAGTACTTC.

This clone occurred a few times. The chain couples TRBV4-1 to TRBJ2-1; 7 bases align to TRBD2. The junction had 7 bases not matched to a gene; V was cut back by 4 bases and J by 4 bases. This CDR3 region has 15 residues. From germline, CDR1 is MGHRA and CDR2 YSYEKL. In DNA form, the CDR3 reads TGCGCCAGCAGCCCCGCCGGGACTAAATACAATGAGCAGTTCTTC. It is translated as CASSPAGTKYNEQFF.

The J gene is TRBJ1-1, the V gene TRBV6-6; tentative D call: TRBD1 (6 bases). CDR3 length equals 14 residues. Trimming cost V 6 bases and J 3 bases, with 14 bases left between them. CDR1 and CDR2 from the germline V gene are MNHNY and SVGAGI (reference sequence). The CDR3 region has the DNA TGTGCCAGCAGCTACGACAGGTCTTACACTGAAGCTTTCTTT. Translating it yields CASSYDRSYTEAFF.

V is TRBV7-9 and J is TRBJ1-2; TRBD1 might be the D (6 bases). Per the germline V gene, CDR1 is SEHNR and CDR2 is FQNEAQ (reference sequence). The CDR3 is 14 residues long. Trimming took 2 bases from V and 8 from J, leaving 15 bases between them. This CDR3 is CASSLRDIQNGYTF. The CDR3 DNA sequence: TGTGCCAGCAGCTTAAGGGACATACAAAACGGCTACACCTTC.

The gene calls are TRBV4-2 and TRBJ2-3, with 9 positions matching TRBD2. In germline, CDR1 is LGHNA, CDR2 YNFKEQ. Losses at the gene ends were 0 bases for V and 11 bases for J; bases not matched to a gene: 9. This CDR3 is 15 amino acids long. The CDR3 protein is CASSQDDQPLAGQYF. The DNA of the CDR3 is TGTGCCAGCAGCCAAGATGACCAGCCACTAGCGGGGCAGTATTTT.

The rearrangement joins TRBV7-3 to TRBJ2-7; TRBD2 aligns across 8 bases. CDR1 and CDR2 from the germline V gene are SGHTA and FQGTGA. The J segment lost 6 bases and the V segment lost 2 bases, leaving 9 bases of the junction unmatched. The CDR3 is 15 amino acids. The CDR3 spells CASSLDFAGGSEQYF. The CDR3 DNA follows: TGTGCCAGCAGCTTAGATTTTGCGGGAGGTAGCGAGCAGTACTTC.

This clone was seen once. The chain couples TRBV6-5 to TRBJ2-1; 8 nucleotides line up with TRBD2. Germline CDR1 and CDR2: MNHEY and SVGAGI. CDR3 length: 15 amino acids. V trimming: 5 bases; J trimming: 7 bases; junction bases outside the gene matches: 10. The CDR3 loop reads CASSAGLEGLNEQFF. The CDR3 coding sequence is TGTGCCAGCAGTGCGGGACTAGAAGGTTTGAATGAGCAGTTCTTC.

This clone was recorded only once. The J gene is TRBJ2-7, the V gene TRBV9, with D possibly being TRBD2 (6 bases). CDR1 SGDLS and CDR2 YYNGEE come from the germline V gene. The CDR3 has 16 amino acids. Deletions cut 2 bases from V and 3 bases from J, with 18 bases between. CDR3 DNA: TGTGCCAGCAGCGTCTCAACCGGGACTTCCTTCTACGAGCAGTACTTC. Protein product: CASSVSTGTSFYEQYF.

The chain links TRBV6-4 to TRBJ2-1; 10 bases match TRBD2. This CDR3 comprises 17 residues. The germline gives CDR1 MRHNA, CDR2 SNTAGT. V trimming: 0 bases; J trimming: 0 bases; junction bases outside the gene matches: 2. The chain's CDR3 is CASSDSRTSGSYNEQFF. CDR3 bases: TGTGCCAGCAGTGACTCACGGACTAGCGGCTCCTACAATGAGCAGTTCTTC.

The chain recombines TRBV29-1 with TRBJ2-7; 8 nucleotides agree with TRBD1. The CDR3 is made up of 13 amino acids. Trimming removed 7 bases from V and 2 bases from J; junction bases left unmatched: 7. The germline CDR1 and CDR2 sequences are SQVTM and ANQGSEA. The CDR3 spells CSGSTGVAYEQYF. CDR3 in DNA: TGCAGCGGATCGACAGGGGTTGCCTACGAGCAGTACTTC.

This chain uses TRBV18 with TRBJ2-7; TRBD1 matches 9 bases. CDR3 length: 15 amino acids. Germline-derived CDR1 and CDR2 are KGHSH and LQKENI. V shed 0 bases and J 6 bases; nucleotides not matched to a gene: 6. CDR3 coding DNA: TGTGCCAGCTCACCACCGGGACAGGGTGGGTCCGAGCAGTACTTC. Translation: CASSPPGQGGSEQYF.

The chain combines TRBV10-2 with TRBJ2-5; 9 nucleotides agree with TRBD1. V lost 0 bases, J lost 1 base, and 9 bases stayed unmatched. This CDR3 comprises 18 residues. CDR1 WSHSY and CDR2 SAAADI come from the germline V gene. In DNA form, the CDR3 reads TGCGCCAGCAGTGAGTCGTGGACAGGGGAGGTCGGCCAAGAGACCCAGTACTTC. This translates into CASSESWTGEVGQETQYF.

V is TRBV21-1 and J is TRBJ1-3. TRBV21-1 is assigned pseudogene status. This CDR3 has 13 amino acids. CDR3 coding DNA: TGTGCCAGCAGCAAAGGGGGGGGGAACACCATATATTTT. Translating gives CASSKGGGNTIYF.

The chain links TRBV25-1 to TRBJ2-5; tentatively, D is TRBD2 (6 bases). Germline V gene data show CDR1 as MGHDK and CDR2 as SYGVNS. V lost 2 bases to trimming and J lost 0 bases, with 7 bases between them. The CDR3 consists of 14 residues. The CDR3, as DNA: TGTGCCAGCAGTGAACGGGGGTACCAAGAGACCCAGTACTTC. As protein: CASSERGYQETQYF.

This clone has just a few counts. The genes are TRBV11-3 and TRBJ1-2; weak D call: TRBD1 (5 bases). Germline V gene lookup returns CDR1 SGHNT and CDR2 YENEEA. The CDR3 extends over 13 amino acids. Trimming took 1 base from V and 6 from J, leaving 9 bases between them. The CDR3: CASSLVGGDGYTF. The CDR3 coding sequence is TGTGCCAGCAGCTTAGTCGGGGGAGATGGCTACACCTTC. Using reference TRBV11-3 and TRBJ1-2 for the parts outside the CDR3, the full variable domain is EAGVVQSPRYKIIEKKQPVAFWCNPISGHNTLYWYLQNLGQGPELLIRYENEEAVDDSQLPKDRFSAERLKGVDSTLKIQPAELGDSAVYLCASSLVGGDGYTFGSGTRLTVV.

J is TRBJ2-4 and V is TRBV6-6; 7 bases agree with TRBD2. This CDR3 region has 15 residues. V dropped 6 bases and J dropped 4; count of bases not matched to a gene: 9. Germline CDR1 is MNHNY and CDR2 is SVGAGI (reference sequence). CDR3 residues: CASRDTSGEKNIQYF. The CDR3 DNA reads as TGTGCCAGCAGGGACACCAGCGGGGAGAAAAACATTCAGTACTTC.

The chain carries TRBV5-1 and TRBJ2-1, with TRBD2 identical over 7 bases. Germline trimming cut 5 bases from V and 7 bases from J; bases unmatched to any gene: 15. CDR1 and CDR2 (germline): SGHRS, YFSETQ. The CDR3 length is 16 residues. Written as DNA, the CDR3 is TGCGCCAGCAGTCTGGGGGGGTCCTTAGGAACTAATGAGCAGTTCTTC. This gives the protein CASSLGGSLGTNEQFF. Based on the CDR3 plus reference TRBV5-1 and TRBJ2-1, the full variable domain is KAGVTQTPRYLIKTRGQQVTLSCSPISGHRSVSWYQQTPGQGLQFLFEYFSETQRNKGNFPGRFSGRQFSNSRSEMNVSTLELGDSALYLCASSLGGSLGTNEQFFGPGTRLTVL.

The chain combines TRBV2 with TRBJ1-5, with TRBD1 as a possible D gene (5 bases). CDR3 length: 15 amino acids. The germline gives CDR1 SNHLY, CDR2 FYNNEI. V lost 0 bases and J lost 3, with 9 bases in between. The CDR3 DNA reads TGTGCCAGCAGTGAAGCCGACAGCCTCAATCAGCCCCAGCATTTT. Translating it yields CASSEADSLNQPQHF.